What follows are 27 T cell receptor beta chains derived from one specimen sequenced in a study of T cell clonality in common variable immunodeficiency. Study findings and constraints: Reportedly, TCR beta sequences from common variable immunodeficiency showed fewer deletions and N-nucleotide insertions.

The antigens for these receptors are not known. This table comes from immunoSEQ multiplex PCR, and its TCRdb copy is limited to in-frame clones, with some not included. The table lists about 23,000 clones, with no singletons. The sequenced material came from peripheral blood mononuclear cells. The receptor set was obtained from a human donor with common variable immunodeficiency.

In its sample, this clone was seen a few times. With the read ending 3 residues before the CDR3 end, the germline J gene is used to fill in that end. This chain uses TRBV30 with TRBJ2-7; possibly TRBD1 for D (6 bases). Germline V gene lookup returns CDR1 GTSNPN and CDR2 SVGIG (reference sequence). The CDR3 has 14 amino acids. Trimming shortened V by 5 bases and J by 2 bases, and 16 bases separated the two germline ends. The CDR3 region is CAWLINRDAYEQYF. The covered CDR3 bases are TGTGCCTGGCTAATTAACAGGGACGCCTACGAG.

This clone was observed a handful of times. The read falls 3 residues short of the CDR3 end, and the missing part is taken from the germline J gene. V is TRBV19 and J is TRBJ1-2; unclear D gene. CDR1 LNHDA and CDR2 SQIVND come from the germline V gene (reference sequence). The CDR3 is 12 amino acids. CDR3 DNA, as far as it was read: TGTGCCAGTAGCATCGCCCTGGCAGGC. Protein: CASSIALAG. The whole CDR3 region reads CASSIALAGYTF.

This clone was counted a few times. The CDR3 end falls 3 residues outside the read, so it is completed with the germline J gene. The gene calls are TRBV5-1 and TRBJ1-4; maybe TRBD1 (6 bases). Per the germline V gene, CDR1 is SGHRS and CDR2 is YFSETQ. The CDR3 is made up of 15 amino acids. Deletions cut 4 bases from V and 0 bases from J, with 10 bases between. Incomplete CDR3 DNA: TGCGCCAGCAGCCCCGGACAGTCAACTAATGAAAAA. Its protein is CASSPGQSTNEK. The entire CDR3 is CASSPGQSTNEKLFF.

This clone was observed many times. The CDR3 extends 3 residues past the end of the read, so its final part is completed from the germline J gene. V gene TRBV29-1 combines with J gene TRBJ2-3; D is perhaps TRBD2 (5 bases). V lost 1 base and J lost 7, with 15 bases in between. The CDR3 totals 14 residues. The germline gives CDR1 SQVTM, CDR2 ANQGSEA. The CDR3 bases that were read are TGCAGCGTTGAAGGACGGGGTAGTGTGAATACG. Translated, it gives CSVEGRGSVNT. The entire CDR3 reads CSVEGRGSVNTQYF.

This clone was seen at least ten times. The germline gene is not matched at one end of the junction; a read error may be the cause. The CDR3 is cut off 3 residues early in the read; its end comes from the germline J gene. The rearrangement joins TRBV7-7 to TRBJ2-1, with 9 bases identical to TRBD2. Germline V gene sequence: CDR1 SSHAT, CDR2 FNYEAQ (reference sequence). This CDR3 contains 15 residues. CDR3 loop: CASSLRSGGHNEQFF. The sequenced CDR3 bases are TGTGCTAGCAGCTTACGGAGCGGGGGGCACAATGAG.

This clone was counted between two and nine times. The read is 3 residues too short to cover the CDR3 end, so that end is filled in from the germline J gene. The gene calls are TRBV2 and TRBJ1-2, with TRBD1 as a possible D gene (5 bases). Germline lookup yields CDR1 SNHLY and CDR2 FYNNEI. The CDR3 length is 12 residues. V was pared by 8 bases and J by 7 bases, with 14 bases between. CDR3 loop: CASSIGESGYTF. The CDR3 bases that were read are TGTGCCAGCTCTATAGGGGAGAGTGGC.

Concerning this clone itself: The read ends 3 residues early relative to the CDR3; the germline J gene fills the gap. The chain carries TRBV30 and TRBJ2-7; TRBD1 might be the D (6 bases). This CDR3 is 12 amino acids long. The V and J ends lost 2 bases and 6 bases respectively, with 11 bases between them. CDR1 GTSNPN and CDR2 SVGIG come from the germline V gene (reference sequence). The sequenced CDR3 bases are TGTGCCTGGAGTCCCGGGACACTCGAG. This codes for CAWSPGTLE. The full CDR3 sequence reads CAWSPGTLEQYF. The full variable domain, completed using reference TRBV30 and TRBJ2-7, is SQTIHQWPATLVQPVGSPLSLECTVEGTSNPNLYWYRQAAGRGLQLLFYSVGIGQISSEVPQNLSASRPQDRQFILSSKKLLLSDSGFYLCAWSPGTLEQYFGPGTRLTVT.

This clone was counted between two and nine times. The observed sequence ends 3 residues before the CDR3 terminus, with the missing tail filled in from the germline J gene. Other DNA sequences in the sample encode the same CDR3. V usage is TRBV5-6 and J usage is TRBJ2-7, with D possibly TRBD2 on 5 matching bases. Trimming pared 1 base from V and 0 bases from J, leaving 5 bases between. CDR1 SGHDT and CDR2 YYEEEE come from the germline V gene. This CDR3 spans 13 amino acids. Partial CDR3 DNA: TGTGCCAGCAGCTTGCGGGGCTCCTACGAG. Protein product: CASSLRGSYE. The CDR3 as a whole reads CASSLRGSYEQYF.

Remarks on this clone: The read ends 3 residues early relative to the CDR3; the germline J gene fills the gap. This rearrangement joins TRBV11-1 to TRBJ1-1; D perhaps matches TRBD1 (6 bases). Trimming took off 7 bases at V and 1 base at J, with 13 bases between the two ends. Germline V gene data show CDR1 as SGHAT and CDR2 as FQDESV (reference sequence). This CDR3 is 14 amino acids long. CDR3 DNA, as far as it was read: TGTGCCAGCAAGCGGGGGCAGGGGAACACTGAA. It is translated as CASKRGQGNTE. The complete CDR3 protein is CASKRGQGNTEAFF.

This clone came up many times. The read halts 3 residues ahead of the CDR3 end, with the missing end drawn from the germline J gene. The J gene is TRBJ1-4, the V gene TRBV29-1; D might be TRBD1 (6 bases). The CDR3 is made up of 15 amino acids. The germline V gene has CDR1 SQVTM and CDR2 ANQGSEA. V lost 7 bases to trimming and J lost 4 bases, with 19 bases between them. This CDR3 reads CSAEASGQINEKLFF. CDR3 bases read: TGCAGCGCCGAAGCGAGTGGACAGATTAATGAAAAA.

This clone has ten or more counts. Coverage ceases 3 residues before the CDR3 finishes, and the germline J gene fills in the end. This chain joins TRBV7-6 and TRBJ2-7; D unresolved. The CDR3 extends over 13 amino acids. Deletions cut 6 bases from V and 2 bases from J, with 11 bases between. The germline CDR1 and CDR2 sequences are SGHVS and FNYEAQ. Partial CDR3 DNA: TGTGCCAGCAGTTCGTCGGTGACCTACGAG. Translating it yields CASSSSVTYE. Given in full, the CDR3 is CASSSSVTYEQYF.

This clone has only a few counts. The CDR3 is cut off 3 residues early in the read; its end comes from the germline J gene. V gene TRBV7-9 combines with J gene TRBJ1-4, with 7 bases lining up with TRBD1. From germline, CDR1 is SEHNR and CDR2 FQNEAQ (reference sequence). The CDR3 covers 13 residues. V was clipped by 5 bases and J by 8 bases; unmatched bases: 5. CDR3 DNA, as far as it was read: TGTGCCAGCAGCCCCGACAGGGAGGAAAAA. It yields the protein CASSPDREEK. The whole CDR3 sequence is CASSPDREEKLFF.

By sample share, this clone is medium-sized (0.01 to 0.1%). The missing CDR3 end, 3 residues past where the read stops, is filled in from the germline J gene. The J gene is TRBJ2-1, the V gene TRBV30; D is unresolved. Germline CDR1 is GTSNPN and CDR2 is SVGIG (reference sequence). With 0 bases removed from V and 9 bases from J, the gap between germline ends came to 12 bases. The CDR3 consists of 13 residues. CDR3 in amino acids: CAWSVQVRREQFF. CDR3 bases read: TGTGCCTGGAGTGTTCAGGTACGGCGTGAG.

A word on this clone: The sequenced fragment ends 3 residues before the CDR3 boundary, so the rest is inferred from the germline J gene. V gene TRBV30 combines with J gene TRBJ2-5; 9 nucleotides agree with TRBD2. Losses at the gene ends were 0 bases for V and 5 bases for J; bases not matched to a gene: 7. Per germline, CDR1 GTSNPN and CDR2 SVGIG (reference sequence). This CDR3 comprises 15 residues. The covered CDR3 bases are TGTGCCTGGAGTGTACGCGGGGGGGCTTTCGAGACC. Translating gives CAWSVRGGAFET. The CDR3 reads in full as CAWSVRGGAFETQYF.

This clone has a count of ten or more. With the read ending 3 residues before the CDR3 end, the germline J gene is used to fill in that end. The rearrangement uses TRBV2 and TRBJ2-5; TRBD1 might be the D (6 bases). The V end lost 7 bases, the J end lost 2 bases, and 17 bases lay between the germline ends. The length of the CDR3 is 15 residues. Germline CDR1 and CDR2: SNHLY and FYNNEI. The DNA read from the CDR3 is TGTGCCAGCACTCTACCTACAGGGACACAAGAGACC. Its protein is CASTLPTGTQET. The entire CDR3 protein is CASTLPTGTQETQYF.

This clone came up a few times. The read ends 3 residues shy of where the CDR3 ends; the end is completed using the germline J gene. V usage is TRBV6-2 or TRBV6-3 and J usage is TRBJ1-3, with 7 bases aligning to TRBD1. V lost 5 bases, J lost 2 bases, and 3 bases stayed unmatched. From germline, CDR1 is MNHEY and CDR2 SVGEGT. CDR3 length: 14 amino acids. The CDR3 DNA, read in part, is TGTGCCAGCAGTCCCGGGACAGCTGGAAACACC. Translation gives CASSPGTAGNT. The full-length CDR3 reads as CASSPGTAGNTIYF.

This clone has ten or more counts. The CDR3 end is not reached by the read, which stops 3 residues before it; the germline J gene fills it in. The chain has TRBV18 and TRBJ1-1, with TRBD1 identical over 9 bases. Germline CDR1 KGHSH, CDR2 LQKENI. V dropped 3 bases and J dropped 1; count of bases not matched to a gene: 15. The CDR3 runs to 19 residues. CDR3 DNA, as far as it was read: TGTGCCAGCTCACCCGGGACAGGGTCGATCGCGGGAAGGAACACTGAA. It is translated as CASSPGTGSIAGRNTE. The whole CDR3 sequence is CASSPGTGSIAGRNTEAFF. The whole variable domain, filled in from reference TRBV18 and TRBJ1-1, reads NAGVMQNPRHLVRRRGQEARLRCSPMKGHSHVYWYRQLPEEGLKFMVYLQKENIIDESGMPKERFSAEFPKEGPSILRIQQVVRGDSAAYFCASSPGTGSIAGRNTEAFFGQGTRLTVV.

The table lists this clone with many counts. CDR3 protein: CASSFGWTGGHEQFF. The covered CDR3 bases are TGTGCCAGCAGCTTCGGTTGGACAGGGGGCCATGAG. The chain uses TRBV5-5 and TRBJ2-1, with 11 bases aligning to TRBD1. The read terminates 3 residues ahead of where the CDR3 ends, so the germline J gene completes it. Looked up from germline, CDR1 is SGHKS and CDR2 is YYEKEE (reference sequence). CDR3 length equals 15 residues. Losses at the gene ends were 2 bases for V and 8 bases for J; bases not matched to a gene: 6.

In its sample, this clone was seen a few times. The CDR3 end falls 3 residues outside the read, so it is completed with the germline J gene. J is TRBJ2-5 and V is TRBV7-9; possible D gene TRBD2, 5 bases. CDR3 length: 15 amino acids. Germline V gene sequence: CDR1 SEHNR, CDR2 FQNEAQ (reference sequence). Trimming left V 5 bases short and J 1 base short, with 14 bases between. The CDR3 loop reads CASSPKRRLQETQYF. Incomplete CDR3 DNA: TGTGCCAGCAGCCCCAAGCGGAGACTCCAAGAGACC.

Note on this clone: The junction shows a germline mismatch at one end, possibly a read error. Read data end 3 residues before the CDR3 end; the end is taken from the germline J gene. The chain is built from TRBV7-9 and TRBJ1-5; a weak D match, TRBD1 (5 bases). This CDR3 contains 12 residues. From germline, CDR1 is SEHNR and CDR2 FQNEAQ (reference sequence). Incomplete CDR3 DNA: TGTGCCAGCGGTCAGGGCAAGCAGCCC. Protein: CASGQGKQP. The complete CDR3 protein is CASGQGKQPQHF.

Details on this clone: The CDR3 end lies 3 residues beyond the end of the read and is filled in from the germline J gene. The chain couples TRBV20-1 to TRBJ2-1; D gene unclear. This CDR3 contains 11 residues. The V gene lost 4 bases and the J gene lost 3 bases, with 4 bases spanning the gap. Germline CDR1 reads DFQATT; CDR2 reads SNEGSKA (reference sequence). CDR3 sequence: CSATIYNEQFF. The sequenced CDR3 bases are TGCAGTGCTACTATCTACAATGAG.

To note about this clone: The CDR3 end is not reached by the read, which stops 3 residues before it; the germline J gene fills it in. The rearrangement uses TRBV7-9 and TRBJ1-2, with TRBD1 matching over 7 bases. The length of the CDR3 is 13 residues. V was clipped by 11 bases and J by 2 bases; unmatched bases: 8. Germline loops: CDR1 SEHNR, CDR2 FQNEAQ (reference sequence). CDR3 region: CAFGGTVNYGYTF. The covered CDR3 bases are TGTGCCTTCGGAGGGACAGTGAACTATGGC. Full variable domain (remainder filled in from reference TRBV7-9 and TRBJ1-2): DTGVSQNPRHKITKRGQNVTFRCDPISEHNRLYWYRQTLGQGPEFLTYFQNEAQLEKSRLLSDRFSAERPKGSFSTLEIQRTEQGDSAMYLCAFGGTVNYGYTFGSGTRLTVV.

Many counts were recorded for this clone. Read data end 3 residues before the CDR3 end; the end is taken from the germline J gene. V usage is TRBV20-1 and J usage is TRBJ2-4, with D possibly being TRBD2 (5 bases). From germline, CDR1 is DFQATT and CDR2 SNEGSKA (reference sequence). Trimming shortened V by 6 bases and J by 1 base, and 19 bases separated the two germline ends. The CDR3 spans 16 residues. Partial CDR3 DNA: TGCAGTGCCTTTGGCTTCGGGGTGGGGGCCAAAAACATT. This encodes CSAFGFGVGAKNI. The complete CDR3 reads CSAFGFGVGAKNIQYF.

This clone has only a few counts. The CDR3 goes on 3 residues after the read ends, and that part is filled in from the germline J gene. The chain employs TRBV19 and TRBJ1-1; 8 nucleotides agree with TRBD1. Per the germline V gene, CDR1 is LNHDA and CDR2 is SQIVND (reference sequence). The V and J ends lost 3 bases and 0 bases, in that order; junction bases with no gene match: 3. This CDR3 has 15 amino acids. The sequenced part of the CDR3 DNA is TGTGCCAGTAGTATGGGACAGGAATTGAACACTGAA. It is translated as CASSMGQELNTE. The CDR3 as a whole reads CASSMGQELNTEAFF.

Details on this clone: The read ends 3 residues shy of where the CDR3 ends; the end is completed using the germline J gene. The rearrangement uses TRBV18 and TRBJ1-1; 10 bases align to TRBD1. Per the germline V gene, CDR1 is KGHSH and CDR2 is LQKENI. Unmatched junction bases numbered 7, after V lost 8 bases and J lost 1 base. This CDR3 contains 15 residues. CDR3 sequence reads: CASMRTGGGNTEAFF. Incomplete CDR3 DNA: TGTGCCAGCATGAGGACAGGGGGGGGGAACACTGAA.

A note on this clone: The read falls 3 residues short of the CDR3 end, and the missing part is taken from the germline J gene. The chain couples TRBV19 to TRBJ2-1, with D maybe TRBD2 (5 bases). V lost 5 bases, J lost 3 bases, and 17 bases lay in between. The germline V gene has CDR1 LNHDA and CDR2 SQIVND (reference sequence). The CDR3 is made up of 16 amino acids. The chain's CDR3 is CASSLRVATGYNEQFF. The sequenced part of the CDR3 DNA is TGTGCCAGTAGTCTAAGAGTAGCGACCGGCTACAATGAG.

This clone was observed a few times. Incomplete CDR3 DNA: TGTGCCTGGAGGGTTGGGTGGAGACAGATCGTTCAAGAGACC. Translation gives CAWRVGWRQIVQET. The whole CDR3 is CAWRVGWRQIVQETQYF. V and J are TRBV30 and TRBJ2-5; perhaps TRBD1 as D (5 bases). The CDR3 goes on 3 residues after the read ends, and that part is filled in from the germline J gene. Germline-derived CDR1 and CDR2 are GTSNPN and SVGIG (reference sequence). The CDR3 consists of 17 residues. The V and J ends lost 3 bases and 2 bases respectively, with 22 bases between them.